These T cell receptor beta chains were read from a single sample in a study of Graves' ophthalmopathy and Graves' hyperthyroidism. In TCRdb, the multiplex PCR reads were re-called with MiXCR into one record per CDR3 protein. The table shows about 210,000 distinct CDR3 sequences, with under 30% occurring only once. The sample comprised peripheral blood. These receptors were collected from a man aged 45-60 years with Graves' ophthalmopathy. The CDR3 runs from the conserved cysteine through the conserved F or W. The D gene is left open where the match is weak. Clone size is given for some rows only: seen once, a few or many times, or a class if the clone is expanded.

length	V	size	D	J	CDR3	DNA
15	TRBV7-2	many	.	TRBJ2-7	CASSLAGQGLYEQYF	TGTGCCAGCAGCTTAGCCGGCCAGGGACTCTACGAGCAGTACTTC
14	TRBV20-1	.	TRBD1	TRBJ2-7	CSASRDRGPYEQYF	TGCAGTGCTAGCAGGGACAGGGGCCCCTACGAGCAGTACTTC
15	TRBV7-2	.	.	TRBJ1-5	CASSRNSPSNQPQHF	TGTGCCAGCAGTCGGAACAGTCCTAGCAATCAGCCCCAGCATTTT
16	TRBV6-2/TRBV6-3	few	TRBD2	TRBJ2-7	CASSLTGTSGSYEQYF	TGTGCCAGCAGTTTAACCGGGACTAGCGGATCCTACGAGCAGTACTTC
13	TRBV12-3/TRBV12-4	.	TRBD2	TRBJ2-7	CVLLLAGVYEQYF	TGTGTTCTGTTGCTAGCGGGAGTTTACGAGCAGTACTTC
13	TRBV12-3/TRBV12-4	many	.	TRBJ1-1	CASSPAWAGEAFF	TGTGCCAGCAGTCCAGCGTGGGCCGGTGAAGCTTTCTTT
14	TRBV3-1	many	TRBD1	TRBJ2-7	CASSPATGLNEQYF	TGTGCCAGCAGCCCAGCGACAGGGTTGAACGAGCAGTACTTC
15	TRBV19	many	.	TRBJ2-7	CASSIPGQIFYEQYF	TGTGCCAGTAGTATCCCTGGACAGATTTTCTACGAGCAGTACTTC
15	TRBV6-5	many	.	TRBJ1-1	CASSFGWGENTEAFF	TGTGCCAGCAGTTTTGGTTGGGGTGAGAACACTGAAGCTTTCTTT
16	TRBV5-1	many	.	TRBJ1-1	CASSLPGGGLNTEAFF	TGCGCCAGCAGCTTGCCCGGGGGTGGCTTGAACACTGAAGCTTTCTTT
13	TRBV11-2	.	TRBD1	TRBJ2-7	CASSLGTGTEQYF	TGTGCCAGCAGCTTAGGGACAGGGACCGAGCAGTACTTC
13	TRBV20-1	.	.	TRBJ2-5	CSALPSPLETQYF	TGCAGTGCTTTACCGAGCCCTCTGGAGACCCAGTACTTC
13	TRBV29-1	many	.	TRBJ2-7	CSVDGESGYEQYF	TGCAGCGTTGATGGAGAATCCGGCTACGAGCAGTACTTC
14	TRBV12-5	.	.	TRBJ2-5	CASGSGSVGETQYF	TGTGCTAGTGGTTCCGGCTCCGTCGGAGAGACCCAGTACTTC
13	TRBV6-1	.	.	TRBJ1-5	CASSESAYRPQHF	TGTGCCAGCAGTGAGTCAGCCTATCGGCCCCAGCATTTT
15	TRBV6-5	many	.	TRBJ2-4	CASSYSGAGKNIQYF	TGTGCCAGCAGTTACTCGGGGGCAGGAAAAAACATTCAGTACTTC
17	TRBV12-3/TRBV12-4	many	.	TRBJ1-6	CASSLVRGAGVNSPLHF	TGTGCCAGCAGTTTAGTCCGCGGGGCAGGAGTTAATTCACCCCTCCACTTT
14	TRBV5-1	many	.	TRBJ2-3	CASSSGESADTQYF	TGCGCCAGCAGTTCAGGGGAGTCTGCAGATACGCAGTATTTT
18	TRBV28	many	TRBD2	TRBJ2-4	CASSLTSGSGGAKNIQYF	TGTGCCAGCAGTTTGACTAGCGGGAGTGGGGGGGCCAAAAACATTCAGTACTTC
14	TRBV2	.	.	TRBJ2-5	CASKGQRLGETQYF	TGTGCCAGCAAAGGACAGAGGTTGGGGGAGACCCAGTACTTC
15	TRBV11-2	.	TRBD1	TRBJ2-5	CASSSGQGAAETQYF	TGTGCCAGCAGCTCAGGGCAGGGGGCTGCAGAGACCCAGTACTTC
17	TRBV28	many	.	TRBJ2-2	CASSYRMGHTNTGELFF	TGTGCCAGCAGTTACCGGATGGGACACACGAACACCGGGGAGCTGTTTTTT
15	TRBV29-1	many	.	TRBJ1-2	CSVGTRDTEPYGYTF	TGCAGCGTTGGAACCCGGGACACCGAGCCCTATGGCTACACCTTC
15	TRBV4-2	.	.	TRBJ2-5	CASSQVWGTSETQYF	TGTGCCAGCAGCCAAGTGTGGGGGACATCAGAGACCCAGTACTTC
15	TRBV28	many	.	TRBJ1-5	CASLTSRLSNQPQHF	TGTGCCAGCCTCACGAGCCGATTGAGCAATCAGCCCCAGCATTTT
17	TRBV24-1	many	.	TRBJ2-5	CATSDRRDNYNQETQYF	TGTGCCACCAGTGATCGGAGGGACAACTACAATCAAGAGACCCAGTACTTC
14	TRBV28	many	.	TRBJ1-1	CASRAGIEDTEAFF	TGTGCCAGCAGGGCCGGGATCGAGGACACTGAAGCTTTCTTT
13	TRBV7-9	many	.	TRBJ2-2	CASSRTAAGELFF	TGTGCCAGCAGCCGCACCGCCGCCGGGGAGCTGTTTTTT
15	TRBV15	many	.	TRBJ2-5	CATSRDGDGQETQYF	TGTGCCACCAGCAGAGATGGGGACGGCCAAGAGACCCAGTACTTC
15	TRBV6-1	.	.	TRBJ1-5	CASRQAYVSNQPQHF	TGTGCCAGCAGACAGGCATACGTGAGCAATCAGCCCCAGCATTTT
14	TRBV18	.	.	TRBJ2-5	CASSPPGDQETQYF	TGTGCCAGCTCACCCCCGGGGGACCAAGAGACCCAGTACTTC
12	TRBV28	.	.	TRBJ2-7	CASSLKDGGQYF	TGTGCCAGCAGTTTAAAGGACGGCGGGCAGTACTTC
12	TRBV3-1	many	TRBD1	TRBJ2-2	CASSRQGGELFF	TGTGCCAGCAGCCGACAGGGAGGGGAGCTGTTTTTT
15	TRBV6-5	many	TRBD2	TRBJ2-7	CASSYGAGGGIEQYF	TGTGCCAGCAGTTACGGAGCGGGAGGGGGTATCGAGCAGTACTTC
16	TRBV24-1	.	.	TRBJ1-2	CATSGPGPNGGYGYTF	TGTGCCACCAGTGGTCCGGGACCCAACGGGGGCTATGGCTACACCTTC
14	TRBV12-3/TRBV12-4	many	.	TRBJ2-7	CASSTPGDAGEQYF	TGTGCCAGCAGCACCCCAGGGGACGCGGGAGAGCAGTACTTC
15	TRBV6-2/TRBV6-3	many	.	TRBJ2-7	CASSYSGPNSYEQYF	TGTGCCAGCAGTTATTCCGGGCCCAACTCCTACGAGCAGTACTTC
13	TRBV5-1	many	.	TRBJ2-2	CASSLDVTGELFF	TGCGCCAGCAGCTTGGATGTCACCGGGGAGCTGTTTTTT
14	TRBV12-3/TRBV12-4	.	TRBD2	TRBJ2-4	CASGPGGVKNIQYF	TGTGCCAGCGGGCCGGGAGGGGTCAAAAACATTCAGTACTTC
15	TRBV28	many	TRBD2	TRBJ2-7	CASRQSGSASYEQYF	TGTGCCAGCAGACAGAGCGGGAGCGCATCCTACGAGCAGTACTTC
14	TRBV30	.	TRBD2	TRBJ2-7	CAWSVSAGWYEQYF	TGTGCCTGGAGTGTGTCAGCGGGATGGTACGAGCAGTACTTC
15	TRBV6-2/TRBV6-3	many	.	TRBJ2-7	CASSYSDQGSYEQYF	TGTGCCAGCAGTTACTCGGATCAGGGCTCCTACGAGCAGTACTTC
15	TRBV12-3/TRBV12-4	many	.	TRBJ1-1	CASSLWGLGPTEAFF	TGTGCCAGCAGTTTATGGGGGCTGGGCCCCACTGAAGCTTTCTTT
13	TRBV19	many	TRBD1	TRBJ1-5	CATTDRGYRAQHF	TGTGCCACCACGGACAGGGGTTATAGGGCCCAGCATTTT
13	TRBV2	many	.	TRBJ2-7	CASSVKRSYEQYF	TGTGCCAGCAGTGTTAAGCGGAGCTACGAGCAGTACTTC
15	TRBV7-2	.	.	TRBJ2-5	CASSSQVAVLETQYF	TGTGCCAGCAGCTCCCAGGTGGCTGTTCTCGAGACCCAGTACTTC
14	TRBV18	.	.	TRBJ1-1	CASSPRQQNTEAFF	TGTGCCAGCTCACCACGCCAGCAGAACACTGAAGCTTTCTTT
13	TRBV20-1	many	.	TRBJ1-5	CSARLGVNQPQHF	TGCAGTGCTAGGTTGGGGGTTAATCAGCCCCAGCATTTT
15	TRBV10-3	once	.	TRBJ1-1	CAISESTLGGSEAFF	TGTGCCATCAGTGAGTCGACTCTGGGGGGTTCTGAAGCTTTCTTT
14	TRBV6-2/TRBV6-3	.	.	TRBJ2-5	CASKFIGDQETQYF	TGTGCCAGCAAGTTTATAGGGGACCAAGAGACCCAGTACTTC
16	TRBV19	many	.	TRBJ2-7	CASSIGRGSGSYEQYF	TGTGCCAGTAGTATCGGCCGCGGTTCGGGATCCTACGAGCAGTACTTC
19	TRBV7-8	many	TRBD1	TRBJ1-5	CASSPRRGTGLGSNQPQHF	TGTGCCAGCAGCCCAAGAAGGGGGACAGGGCTCGGTAGCAATCAGCCCCAGCATTTT
14	TRBV6-5	.	.	TRBJ1-1	CASSLTPDSAEAFF	TGTGCCAGCAGTTTAACTCCTGACAGCGCTGAAGCTTTCTTT
12	TRBV7-9	many	.	TRBJ1-6	CASSRGDSPLHF	TGTGCCAGCAGCCGAGGGGATTCACCCCTCCACTTT
18	TRBV7-2	many	TRBD2	TRBJ2-2	CASSSPGWSGGLAGELFF	TGTGCCAGCAGCTCCCCAGGATGGTCGGGAGGGCTGGCCGGGGAGCTGTTTTTT
17	TRBV4-2	many	.	TRBJ1-2	CASSPKLPDRTPYGYTF	TGTGCCAGCAGCCCCAAGCTTCCAGATCGGACGCCCTATGGCTACACCTTC
18	TRBV6-2/TRBV6-3	many	.	TRBJ1-1	CASSYGPVGGVLGTEAFF	TGTGCCAGCAGTTACGGGCCGGTCGGGGGTGTATTAGGCACTGAAGCTTTCTTT
14	TRBV6-1	.	.	TRBJ2-7	CASTEGVALYEQYF	TGTGCCAGCACCGAAGGGGTGGCCCTCTACGAGCAGTACTTC
13	TRBV6-1	many	.	TRBJ2-5	CASSEASQETQYF	TGTGCCAGCAGTGAAGCCTCCCAAGAGACCCAGTACTTC